Listed here are 21 T cell receptor beta chains from one sample, sequenced in a study of CD8 T cells in Susac syndrome. RNA, at roughly 0.45 to 1 ug, was reverse transcribed with random hexamers. TCRdb re-analysed the immunoSEQ multiplex PCR reads in MiXCR, keeping a single row per CDR3 protein. The profile shows some 200,000 distinct CDR3 sequences, approximately 95% of them singletons. The specimen was CD4+ T cells from PBMCs. The receptors were gathered from a human donor in good health.

The genes are TRBV29-1 and TRBJ2-1, with a possible D match to TRBD1 (6 bases). The germline CDR1 and CDR2 sequences are SQVTM and ANQGSEA. Trimming took 5 bases from V and 7 from J, leaving 12 bases between them. CDR3 length: 12 residues. The CDR3 DNA is TGCAGCGTTTCTACACAGGGTAATGAGCAGTTCTTC. Protein product: CSVSTQGNEQFF.

The CDR3 nucleotides are TGCAGTGCTGGTGGGAGAGGCTACAATGAGCAGTTCTTC. It codes for CSAGGRGYNEQFF. The chain employs TRBV20-1 and TRBJ2-1; TRBD2 is a possible D gene (5 bases). V gave up 5 bases and J gave up 3 bases, with 11 bases separating them. Germline V lookup: CDR1 DFQATT, CDR2 SNEGSKA (reference sequence). CDR3 size: 13 residues.

The rearrangement links TRBV28 to TRBJ2-3; D tentatively reads TRBD1 or TRBD2 (5 bases each). The V end lost 6 bases, the J end lost 6 bases, and 16 bases lay between the germline ends. The CDR3 spans 14 residues. The germline gives CDR1 MDHEN, CDR2 SYDVKM. The CDR3 protein is CASSGAWGSDTQYF. In DNA form, the CDR3 reads TGTGCCAGCAGCGGAGCATGGGGGTCCGATACGCAGTATTTT.

J is TRBJ1-5 and V is TRBV23-1; 7 bases map to TRBD1. TRBV23-1 belongs to the ORF category, with a function that is uncertain. There are 15 residues in the CDR3. Germline trimming cut 2 bases from V and 5 bases from J; bases unmatched to any gene: 6. The CDR3 spells CASSQRGGQDQPQHF. For the CDR3, the DNA is TGCGCCAGCAGTCAAAGAGGAGGACAGGATCAGCCCCAGCATTTT.

The chain uses TRBV20-1 and TRBJ2-1; D remains unclear. Per germline, CDR1 DFQATT and CDR2 SNEGSKA (reference sequence). Trimming cost V 3 bases and J 4 bases, with 7 bases left between them. This CDR3 has 12 amino acids. The CDR3 loop reads CSASQTYNEQFF. As DNA, the CDR3 is TGCAGTGCTAGCCAGACGTACAATGAGCAGTTCTTC.

The chain links TRBV29-1 to TRBJ2-2; D possibly corresponds to TRBD1 (6 bases). Germline CDR1 and CDR2: SQVTM and ANQGSEA. CDR3 length equals 13 residues. V was clipped by 6 bases and J by 0 bases, with 8 bases between them. The CDR3, as DNA: TGCAGCGTGGACAGCACGAACACCGGGGAGCTGTTTTTT. Translating it yields CSVDSTNTGELFF.

The chain recombines TRBV20-1 with TRBJ2-7, with 9 bases fitting TRBD2. Germline CDR1 and CDR2: DFQATT and SNEGSKA (reference sequence). This CDR3 is built from 15 residues. J was trimmed by 1 base and V by 3 bases; bases with no gene match: 7. CDR3: CSARPSGIGSYEQYF. In DNA, the CDR3 is TGCAGTGCTAGGCCTAGCGGGATAGGATCCTACGAGCAGTACTTC.

This clonotype came up once. V is TRBV20-1 and J is TRBJ1-1; D is undetermined. Germline V gives CDR1 DFQATT, CDR2 SNEGSKA (reference sequence). The CDR3 consists of 12 residues. V was clipped by 2 bases and J by 11 bases, with 15 bases between them. DNA for the CDR3: TGCAGTGCTAGAAACACCCTGGTAGGTGCTTTCTTT. Its protein product is CSARNTLVGAFF.

The V and J genes are TRBV20-1 and TRBJ2-2; 11 bases agree with TRBD1. Germline CDR1 reads DFQATT; CDR2 reads SNEGSKA (reference sequence). With V trimmed by 0 bases and J by 8 bases, 8 bases remained unmatched. The CDR3 sequence is 16 residues long. The CDR3 region has the DNA TGCAGTGCTAGAGATAGAGGGACAGGGGGTACTGGGGAGCTGTTTTTT. This gives the protein CSARDRGTGGTGELFF.

This chain uses TRBV28 with TRBJ2-3, with D possibly matching TRBD2 (5 bases). Between the trimmed V and J ends, which lost 6 bases and 8 bases, there was a span of 9 bases. The germline CDR1 and CDR2 sequences are MDHEN and SYDVKM. This CDR3 contains 11 residues. CDR3 sequence (DNA): TGTGCCAGCAGCGGAGGAGGTACGCAGTATTTT. Its translation is CASSGGGTQYF.

The chain carries TRBV3-1 and TRBJ2-7, with 9 bases matching TRBD2. The V gene end was trimmed by 0 bases and the J gene end by 5 bases; junction bases not matched to a gene: 11. The V gene's germline CDR1 is LGHDT and CDR2 YNNKEL (reference sequence). CDR3 length: 17 residues. DNA for the CDR3: TGTGCCAGCAGCCAAGATATTCTTGCGCGGGAGGGCCACGAGCAGTACTTC. This encodes CASSQDILAREGHEQYF.

The chain employs TRBV5-4 and TRBJ2-1, with TRBD2 identical over 14 bases. CDR1 and CDR2 from the germline V gene are SGHNT and YYREEE (reference sequence). Trimming cost V 4 bases and J 9 bases; bases outside gene matches: 9. The CDR3 is made up of 16 amino acids. The CDR3 loop reads CASSRGLAGAEGEQFF. The CDR3 DNA sequence: TGTGCCAGCAGCCGGGGACTAGCGGGAGCTGAGGGTGAGCAGTTCTTC.

V and J are TRBV19 and TRBJ2-1; D gene uncertain. CDR1 LNHDA and CDR2 SQIVND come from the germline V gene (reference sequence). This CDR3 contains 12 residues. The V and J ends lost 5 bases and 6 bases respectively, with 8 bases between them. The CDR3 DNA follows: TGTGCCAGTAGTCGGCGGCTCAATGAGCAGTTCTTC. This codes for CASSRRLNEQFF. Full variable domain (outside the CDR3, taken from reference TRBV19 and TRBJ2-1): DGGITQSPKYLFRKEGQNVTLSCEQNLNHDAMYWYRQDPGQGLRLIYYSQIVNDFQKGDIAEGYSVSREKKESFPLTVTSAQKNPTAFYLCASSRRLNEQFFGPGTRLTVL.

This clonotype was detected once. The chain links TRBV13 to TRBJ2-5; D is ambiguous. The CDR3 sequence is 14 residues long. The V gene lost 4 bases and the J gene lost 4 bases, with 13 bases spanning the gap. Germline V gene sequence: CDR1 PRHDT, CDR2 FYEKMQ (reference sequence). The CDR3 DNA reads TGTGCCAGCAGCTCCCCAGGCGTACCAGAGACCCAGTACTTC. Translated, it gives CASSSPGVPETQYF.

V usage is TRBV6-2 or TRBV6-3 and J usage is TRBJ2-7, with TRBD2 matching over 11 bases. CDR1 is MNHEY, CDR2 SVGEGT, per germline. Germline trimming cut 6 bases from V and 5 bases from J; bases unmatched to any gene: 9. CDR3 length: 15 residues. CDR3 bases: TGTGCCAGCAGAAGACTAGCGGGAAAGTGGGACGAGCAGTACTTC. Residues: CASRRLAGKWDEQYF.

This rearrangement joins TRBV28 to TRBJ2-1; 8 bases line up with TRBD2. CDR3 length: 15 amino acids. Germline V gene sequence: CDR1 MDHEN, CDR2 SYDVKM. J gave up 13 bases and V 1 base, and 12 bases lay outside the gene matches. The CDR3 DNA follows: TGTGCCAGCAGTTTATCGGCGGGAGGTCTTTTAGTCCAGTTCTTC. Amino acids: CASSLSAGGLLVQFF.

This CDR3 is CASSSAGVYEQYF. In DNA, the CDR3 is TGTGCCAGCAGTTCCGCAGGGGTTTACGAGCAGTACTTC. This chain joins TRBV28 and TRBJ2-7; D may be TRBD1 (6 bases). Trimming shortened V by 4 bases and J by 4 bases, and 11 bases separated the two germline ends. Germline V CDR1 and CDR2: MDHEN, SYDVKM. The CDR3 runs 13 residues.

V gene TRBV6-6 combines with J gene TRBJ2-5, with D perhaps given as TRBD1 or TRBD2 (5 bases each). CDR1 and CDR2 from the germline V gene are MNHNY and SVGAGI (reference sequence). CDR3 length: 15 amino acids. The germline V and J ends were trimmed by 6 bases and 5 bases, with 19 bases remaining between them. The CDR3 region is CASRGRDGRGETQYF. As DNA, the CDR3 is TGTGCCAGCAGGGGAAGGGACGGACGCGGGGAGACCCAGTACTTC.

The chain employs TRBV27 and TRBJ2-4; D may be TRBD2 (5 bases). Trimming stripped 6 bases from V and 0 bases from J, with 12 bases between. Germline CDR1 and CDR2: MNHEY and SMNVEV (reference sequence). CDR3 length: 15 residues. CDR3: CASSPRELAKNIQYF. CDR3 sequence (DNA): TGTGCCAGCAGCCCAAGGGAGTTAGCCAAAAACATTCAGTACTTC.

The chain employs TRBV25-1 and TRBJ1-2, with D uncertain. The germline V gene has CDR1 MGHDK and CDR2 SYGVNS. This CDR3 has 13 residues. Between the trimmed V and J ends, which lost 7 bases and 7 bases, there was a span of 16 bases. The CDR3 is CASMSQSFGGYTF. CDR3 nucleotide sequence: TGTGCCAGCATGAGTCAGTCTTTCGGTGGCTACACCTTC.

The chain joins TRBV25-1 to TRBJ2-1, with 11 bases aligning to TRBD2. CDR1 is MGHDK, CDR2 SYGVNS, per germline. The CDR3 runs 14 residues. J gave up 7 bases and V 7 bases, and 6 bases lay outside the gene matches. CDR3 DNA: TGTGCCAGCAACCTAGCGGGAGGACGAAATGAGCAGTTCTTC. Protein sequence: CASNLAGGRNEQFF.